These 8 T cell receptor beta chains came from one sample sequenced in a study of Ad26.COV2.S vaccination and SARS-CoV-2 variants. Some clones are missing from TCRdb's copy, which holds only in-frame ones; the method was immunoSEQ multiplex PCR. The table includes approximately 410,000 clones, 88% detected once. Treatment of the sample: 15 to 20 received Ad26.COV2.S at low or high dose, single or two shots; a few received placebo; per-sample allocation not given. The samples were gathered on day 63 after the first injection of vaccine or placebo. The sample here was peripheral blood, taken in a trial of Ad26.COV2.S vaccine versus placebo. These receptors were taken from a person between 18 and 60 years old who received the Ad26.COV2.S COVID-19 vaccine or a placebo.

This clone was found once. The V and J genes are TRBV28 and TRBJ2-3; D not certain. Germline V gene data show CDR1 as MDHEN and CDR2 as SYDVKM. The CDR3 has 13 residues. V dropped 8 bases and J dropped 0 bases, with 9 bases sitting between them. CDR3 protein: CASLSVSTDTQYF. Here the CDR3 DNA reads TGTGCCAGCCTGTCGGTCAGCACAGATACGCAGTATTTT.

Remarks on this clone: Other DNA sequences in the sample encode the same CDR3. The chain couples TRBV19 to TRBJ2-6; 8 nucleotides agree with TRBD2. The V segment lost 5 bases and the J segment 0 bases; nucleotides outside the gene matches: 3. The CDR3 loop spans 16 amino acids. CDR1 and CDR2 from the germline V gene are LNHDA and SQIVND (reference sequence). CDR3 nucleotides: TGTGCCAGTAGTCCCCGGGGGGGCTCTGGGGCCAACGTCCTGACTTTC. This encodes CASSPRGGSGANVLTF.

V and J are TRBV5-4 and TRBJ2-1, with D tentatively TRBD2 (6 bases). V was cut by 0 bases and J by 4 bases, with 11 bases left in between. CDR1 is SGHNT, CDR2 YYREEE, per germline (reference sequence). The CDR3 length is 15 residues. The CDR3 nucleotides read TGTGCCAGCAGCTTGGGTTCCGGGACTTACAATGAGCAGTTCTTC. It codes for CASSLGSGTYNEQFF.

This rearrangement joins TRBV7-2 to TRBJ2-6, with D perhaps matching TRBD2 (5 bases). The CDR3 loop spans 16 amino acids. The germline V and J ends were trimmed by 4 bases and 0 bases, with 10 bases remaining between them. CDR1 is SGHTA, CDR2 FQGNSA, per germline. The CDR3, as DNA: TGTGCCAGCAGCTCCCGACTAACCTCTGGGGCCAACGTCCTGACTTTC. It is translated as CASSSRLTSGANVLTF.

This chain joins TRBV7-8 and TRBJ2-5; 9 positions match TRBD1. The CDR3 spans 15 residues. Germline V CDR1 and CDR2: SGHVS, FQNEAQ. V shed 5 bases, J shed 2 bases, and the junction held 6 bases outside the gene matches. The CDR3 coding sequence is TGTGCCAGCAGCCACCGGGACAGGGCACAAGAGACCCAGTACTTC. As protein: CASSHRDRAQETQYF.

The chain couples TRBV4-3 to TRBJ1-2; the match to TRBD1 covers 10 bases. The CDR3 covers 19 residues. Germline V gives CDR1 LGHNA, CDR2 YSLEER. The J segment lost 3 bases and the V segment lost 2 bases, leaving 15 bases of the junction unmatched. CDR3 DNA sequence: TGCGCCAGCAGCCAAAGTGGGGGCTCGACAGGGGGCCGCGACTATGGCTACACCTTC. Translating it yields CASSQSGGSTGGRDYGYTF.

This chain joins TRBV5-8 and TRBJ2-7, with a possible D match to TRBD1 (6 bases). The V end lost 0 bases, the J end lost 3 bases, and 7 bases lay between the germline ends. Germline assignment: CDR1 SGHTS and CDR2 YDEGEE. The CDR3 length is 13 residues. The CDR3 DNA reads TGTGCCAGCAGCTTGGTACAGGGCTACGAGCAGTACTTC. Translated: CASSLVQGYEQYF.

This clone was counted once. V usage is TRBV6-2 or TRBV6-3 and J usage is TRBJ2-2; D is undetermined. This CDR3 spans 12 amino acids. V was shortened by 4 bases and J by 3 bases, with 3 bases between the two germline ends. In germline, CDR1 is MNHEY, CDR2 SVGEGT. The chain's CDR3 is CASSSYTGELFF. Written as DNA, the CDR3 is TGTGCCAGCAGTTCCTACACCGGGGAGCTGTTTTTT.